Below, 10 T cell receptor beta chains from the same sample are listed, as sequenced in a study of T cells after yellow fever vaccination (dated 2019 in TCRdb). Libraries came from 5' RACE. The instrument given in TCRdb is Illumina HiSeq 2500. TCRdb reworked the public reads: Q25 trimming with fastp, MiXCR clone assembly, productive beta chains retained. For every CDR3 protein sequence, its rows merge into one entry that carries the most common genes and DNA. The sample profile shows more than 450,000 distinct CDR3 sequences; 21% of them were found once. The biggest ten clones account for about 16% of the sample. Taken with the paper, the label for treatment or condition translates to: live attenuated yellow fever vaccine strain. The sequences come from PBMCs, collected approximately 22 days after the first yellow fever vaccination. The receptors were sampled from a man aged 18-30 years who received the YFV17D yellow fever vaccine.

The J gene is TRBJ2-4, the V gene TRBV12-3 or TRBV12-4, with 8 bases that match TRBD1. The length of the CDR3 is 14 residues. V lost 6 bases, J lost 1 base, and 2 bases stayed unmatched. CDR3 bases: TGTGCCAGCAGGACAGGGGCGGCCAAAAACATTCAGTACTTC. Protein product: CASRTGAAKNIQYF.

The rearrangement joins TRBV24-1 to TRBJ2-5; 7 nucleotides align to TRBD2. The V gene end was trimmed by 3 bases and the J gene end by 0 bases; junction bases not matched to a gene: 6. CDR3 length: 16 residues. Germline V gene lookup returns CDR1 KGHDR and CDR2 SFDVKD. The CDR3 DNA sequence: TGTGCCACCAGTGATCCAGGGACTACCAACCAAGAGACCCAGTACTTC. Its protein is CATSDPGTTNQETQYF.

The chain couples TRBV5-6 to TRBJ2-6; D not resolved. V was shortened by 1 base and J by 2 bases, with 10 bases between the two germline ends. CDR3 size: 16 residues. Per germline, CDR1 SGHDT and CDR2 YYEEEE. The CDR3, as DNA: TGTGCCAGCAGCTTGCCTCCAACCCCTGGGGCCAACGTCCTGACTTTC. Its translation: CASSLPPTPGANVLTF.

The chain employs TRBV27 and TRBJ1-1; 7 nucleotides line up with TRBD1. The CDR3 has 12 amino acids. Trimming removed 7 bases from V and 4 bases from J; junction bases left unmatched: 3. CDR1 and CDR2 from the germline V gene are MNHEY and SMNVEV (reference sequence). The CDR3 spells CASIGQATEAFF. The DNA for the CDR3 is TGTGCCAGCATAGGACAGGCCACTGAAGCTTTCTTT.

This clonotype was picked up a small number of times. The J gene is TRBJ1-5, the V gene TRBV28; D is unclear. V was trimmed by 2 bases and J by 4 bases, leaving 12 bases between them. Germline lookup yields CDR1 MDHEN and CDR2 SYDVKM. The CDR3 is 15 amino acids. Here the CDR3 DNA reads TGTGCCAGCAGTTTAAGGGCCGCTCGTAATCAGCCCCAGCATTTT. As protein: CASSLRAARNQPQHF.

A few counts support this clonotype. The V gene is TRBV5-1, the J gene TRBJ2-7, with a possible D match to TRBD1 (6 bases). CDR3 length: 14 residues. The germline CDR1 and CDR2 sequences are SGHRS and YFSETQ. Trimming removed 1 base at V and 3 bases at J, with 11 bases between. CDR3 sequence: CASSLSGDGYEQYV. Here the CDR3 DNA reads TGCGCCAGCAGCTTGTCAGGGGACGGCTACGAGCAGTACGTC.

In this sample, this clonotype turned up many times. This rearrangement joins TRBV7-2 to TRBJ2-4; possibly TRBD2 for D (6 bases). This CDR3 comprises 14 residues. Germline lookup yields CDR1 SGHTA and CDR2 FQGNSA. V shed 1 base and J shed 3 bases, with 7 bases lying between them. The CDR3 reads CASSLGGDKNIQYF. Written as DNA, the CDR3 is TGTGCCAGCAGCTTAGGGGGGGACAAAAACATTCAGTACTTC.

Remarks on this clonotype: Compared with germline, one end of the junction differs, possibly owing to a read error. V usage is TRBV7-7 and J usage is TRBJ2-2, with a possible D match to TRBD2 (6 bases). The CDR3 consists of 16 residues. Germline loops: CDR1 SSHAT, CDR2 FNYEAQ (reference sequence). This CDR3 is CASSLAAAARTGELFF. For the CDR3, the DNA is TGTGCTAGCAGCTTAGCGGCTGCAGCCCGGACCGGGGAGCTGTTTTTT.

This clonotype was recorded many times. The gene calls are TRBV10-3 and TRBJ2-2; possibly TRBD1 or TRBD2 for D (5 bases each). Germline V CDR1 and CDR2: ENHRY, SYGVKD. The CDR3 extends over 15 amino acids. Trimming removed 4 bases at V and 4 bases at J, with 13 bases between. The CDR3 DNA follows: TGTGCCATCAGTGGTGAGGGGCGACTCACCGGGGAGCTGTTTTTT. It yields the protein CAISGEGRLTGELFF.

This clonotype has a handful of counts. This sequence joins TRBV29-1 and TRBJ1-1; tentatively, D is TRBD1 (5 bases). Germline CDR1 and CDR2: SQVTM and ANQGSEA. V shed 2 bases and J shed 1 base, with 8 bases lying between them. This CDR3 has 13 residues. The CDR3 loop is CSVETGKNTEAFF. CDR3 bases: TGCAGCGTTGAAACAGGAAAGAACACTGAAGCTTTCTTT.